A single sample gave rise to the 14 T cell receptor beta chains below, sequenced in a study of shared clonotypes between healthy human individuals. Only in-frame clones appear in the TCRdb table, and some are missing; sequencing was by immunoSEQ multiplex PCR. The table records a few million clones, around 90% of them present only once. The sequenced sample was naive CD4+ T cells sorted from blood. Described subset: CD45RA+ positively selected. These receptors all come from a young man in good health.

The V and J genes are TRBV9 and TRBJ1-4; no firm D call. This CDR3 contains 16 residues. The germline V gene encodes CDR1 SGDLS and CDR2 YYNGEE. V lost 0 bases to trimming and J lost 4 bases, with 13 bases between them. The CDR3 region has the DNA TGTGCCAGCAGCGTAGGAAGTCCAGCCCTTAATGAAAAACTGTTTTTT. Protein product: CASSVGSPALNEKLFF.

The V call is TRBV11-2, the J call TRBJ2-7; D call uncertain. Germline lookup yields CDR1 SGHAT and CDR2 FQNNGV. This CDR3 is built from 14 residues. V was trimmed by 5 bases and J by 2 bases, leaving 13 bases between them. Written as DNA, the CDR3 is TGTGCCAGCAGCAACCTAGGCGACGCCTACGAGCAGTACTTC. Protein sequence: CASSNLGDAYEQYF.

Comments on this clone: A junction end diverges from the germline sequence, so it may reflect a read error. V and J are TRBV7-7 and TRBJ2-2, with a possible D match to TRBD1 (6 bases). Per the germline V gene, CDR1 is SSHAT and CDR2 is FNYEAQ (reference sequence). This CDR3 is 14 amino acids long. CDR3 sequence (DNA): TGTGCTAGCAGCCGTGGGACAAACACCGGGGAGCTGTTTTTT. This encodes CASSRGTNTGELFF. The variable domain in full, completed from reference TRBV7-7 and TRBJ2-2, reads GAGVSQSPRYKVTKRGQDVTLRCDPISSHATLYWYQQALGQGPEFLTYFNYEAQPDKSGLPSDRFSAERPEGSISTLTIQRTEQRDSAMYRCASSRGTNTGELFFGEGSRLTVL.

The CDR3 DNA sequence: TGTGCCAGCTCACCAATCGCCAGGGGGCAGTACGAGCAGTACTTC. Protein: CASSPIARGQYEQYF. The chain combines TRBV18 with TRBJ2-7; 8 positions match TRBD1. Germline V gives CDR1 KGHSH, CDR2 LQKENI. The CDR3 totals 15 residues. The J segment lost 4 bases and the V segment lost 2 bases, leaving 7 bases of the junction unmatched.

The chain carries TRBV6-6 and TRBJ1-1, with D uncertain. CDR1 and CDR2 (germline): MNHNY, SVGAGI (reference sequence). The CDR3 spans 15 residues. Trimming shortened V by 5 bases and J by 0 bases, and 13 bases separated the two germline ends. The CDR3, as DNA: TGTGCCAGCAGTGCCCTCCGGGAGATGAACACTGAAGCTTTCTTT. Its translation is CASSALREMNTEAFF.

This clone was counted once. The V gene is TRBV30, the J gene TRBJ1-2, with TRBD1 identical over 7 bases. This CDR3 region has 11 residues. J was trimmed by 5 bases and V by 5 bases; bases with no gene match: 2. Germline V lookup: CDR1 GTSNPN, CDR2 SVGIG (reference sequence). CDR3 sequence (DNA): TGTGCCTGGGGGACAGAGTATGGCTACACCTTC. Translated, it gives CAWGTEYGYTF.

The chain links TRBV28 to TRBJ1-1, with 7 bases matching TRBD1. The length of the CDR3 is 14 residues. The germline gives CDR1 MDHEN, CDR2 SYDVKM. The V gene end was trimmed by 6 bases and the J gene end by 1 base; junction bases not matched to a gene: 5. DNA for the CDR3: TGTGCCAGCAGCGCCGGGACAGCGAACACTGAAGCTTTCTTT. It translates to CASSAGTANTEAFF. Variable domain in full (rest from reference TRBV28 and TRBJ1-1): DVKVTQSSRYLVKRTGEKVFLECVQDMDHENMFWYRQDPGLGLRLIYFSYDVKMKEKGDIPEGYSVSREKKERFSLILESASTNQTSMYLCASSAGTANTEAFFGQGTRLTVV.

The V and J genes are TRBV21-1 and TRBJ2-4; the table assigns TRBD2, which was not confirmed against the DNA. TRBV21-1 is deemed a pseudogene. CDR3 length equals 15 residues. DNA for the CDR3: TGTGCCAGCAGCAAAAAGGAGGGGAGAGCGGACATTCAGTACTTC. This encodes CASSKKEGRADIQYF.

J is TRBJ2-6 and V is TRBV7-9; D not certain. Germline-derived CDR1 and CDR2 are SEHNR and FQNEAQ (reference sequence). V was cut by 5 bases and J by 2 bases, with 22 bases left in between. CDR3 length: 19 residues. In nucleotides, the CDR3 is TGTGCCAGCAGCACACTACAGACTGATTTGAGCCCTGGGGCCAACGTCCTGACTTTC. Amino acid sequence: CASSTLQTDLSPGANVLTF.

The V call is TRBV30, the J call TRBJ2-7; D is unclear. Germline values: CDR1 GTSNPN, CDR2 SVGIG (reference sequence). This CDR3 comprises 16 residues. Trimming took off 3 bases at V and 4 bases at J, with 22 bases between the two ends. The CDR3 protein is CAWRAQSAGLRYEQYF. The CDR3 nucleotides are TGTGCCTGGAGGGCCCAGTCAGCCGGCCTAAGGTACGAGCAGTACTTC.

This chain connects TRBV11-2 to TRBJ2-5; no reliable D call. The germline V and J ends were trimmed by 0 bases and 2 bases, with 10 bases remaining between them. Germline-derived CDR1 and CDR2 are SGHAT and FQNNGV. This CDR3 has 15 residues. CDR3 loop: CASSLDPHLQETQYF. In DNA form, the CDR3 reads TGTGCCAGCAGCTTAGACCCCCACTTACAAGAGACCCAGTACTTC.

This clone was detected only a few times. The chain combines TRBV30 with TRBJ1-5; 9 bases agree with TRBD1. The V gene's germline CDR1 is GTSNPN and CDR2 SVGIG (reference sequence). The CDR3 totals 14 residues. V lost 3 bases and J lost 6; bases outside the gene matches: 6. CDR3 sequence reads: CAWRKGQGGQPQHF. DNA of the CDR3: TGTGCCTGGAGAAAGGGACAGGGCGGTCAGCCCCAGCATTTT. Combining the CDR3 with reference TRBV30 and TRBJ1-5 gives the whole variable domain SQTIHQWPATLVQPVGSPLSLECTVEGTSNPNLYWYRQAAGRGLQLLFYSVGIGQISSEVPQNLSASRPQDRQFILSSKKLLLSDSGFYLCAWRKGQGGQPQHFGDGTRLSIL.

The V and J genes are TRBV6-1 and TRBJ2-5; possibly TRBD1 or TRBD2 for D (5 bases each). Germline CDR1 reads MNHNS; CDR2 reads SASEGT. The CDR3 length is 15 residues. V was clipped by 8 bases and J by 0 bases, with 16 bases between them. The DNA for the CDR3 is TGTGCCAGCGGGGCCTCGGGGCTCTACCAAGAGACCCAGTACTTC. Amino acids: CASGASGLYQETQYF.

V and J are TRBV5-1 and TRBJ2-6, with unresolved D. Germline lookup yields CDR1 SGHRS and CDR2 YFSETQ. The V and J ends lost 2 bases and 4 bases respectively, with 10 bases between them. The CDR3 is 15 residues long. The CDR3 sequence: CASSFASPGANVLTF. The CDR3 bases are TGCGCCAGCAGCTTCGCGAGCCCAGGGGCCAACGTCCTGACTTTC.